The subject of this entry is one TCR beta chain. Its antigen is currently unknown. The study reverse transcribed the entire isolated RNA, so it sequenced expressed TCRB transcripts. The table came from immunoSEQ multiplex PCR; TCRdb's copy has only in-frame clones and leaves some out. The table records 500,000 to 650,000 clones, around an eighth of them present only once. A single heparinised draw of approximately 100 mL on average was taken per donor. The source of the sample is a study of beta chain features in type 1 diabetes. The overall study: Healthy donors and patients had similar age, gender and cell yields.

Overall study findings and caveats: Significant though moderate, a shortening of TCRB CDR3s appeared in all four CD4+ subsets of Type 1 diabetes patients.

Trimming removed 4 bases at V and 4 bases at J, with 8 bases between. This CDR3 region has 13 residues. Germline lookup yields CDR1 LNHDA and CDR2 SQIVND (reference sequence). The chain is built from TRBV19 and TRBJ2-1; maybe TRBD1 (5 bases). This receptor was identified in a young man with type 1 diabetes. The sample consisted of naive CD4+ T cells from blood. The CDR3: CASSKDIYNEQFF. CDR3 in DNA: TGTGCCAGTAGTAAGGACATATACAATGAGCAGTTCTTC.